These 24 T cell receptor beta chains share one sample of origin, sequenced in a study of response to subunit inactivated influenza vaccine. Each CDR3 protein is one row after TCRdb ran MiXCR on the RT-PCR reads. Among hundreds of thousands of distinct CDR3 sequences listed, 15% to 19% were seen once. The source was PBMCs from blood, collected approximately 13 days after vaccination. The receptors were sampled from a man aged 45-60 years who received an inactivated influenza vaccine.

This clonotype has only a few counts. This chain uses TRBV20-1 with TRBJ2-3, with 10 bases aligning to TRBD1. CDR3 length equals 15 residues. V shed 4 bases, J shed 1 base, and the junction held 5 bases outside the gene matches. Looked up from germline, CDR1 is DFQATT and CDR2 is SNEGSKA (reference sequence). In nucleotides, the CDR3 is TGCAGTGCTAAACCGACAGGGGGCGGCACAGATACGCAGTATTTT. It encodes CSAKPTGGGTDTQYF.

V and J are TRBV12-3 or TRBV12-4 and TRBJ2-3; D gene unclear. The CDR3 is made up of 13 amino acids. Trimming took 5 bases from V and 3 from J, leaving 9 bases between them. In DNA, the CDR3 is TGTGCCAGCAGTCCACCTATTACAGATACGCAGTATTTT. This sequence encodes CASSPPITDTQYF.

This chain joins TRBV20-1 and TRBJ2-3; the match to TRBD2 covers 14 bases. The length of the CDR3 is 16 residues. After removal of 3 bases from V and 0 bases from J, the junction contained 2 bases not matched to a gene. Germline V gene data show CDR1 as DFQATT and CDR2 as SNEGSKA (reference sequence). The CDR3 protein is CSARTSGGASTDTQYF. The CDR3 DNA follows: TGCAGTGCTAGGACTAGCGGGGGGGCGAGCACAGATACGCAGTATTTT.

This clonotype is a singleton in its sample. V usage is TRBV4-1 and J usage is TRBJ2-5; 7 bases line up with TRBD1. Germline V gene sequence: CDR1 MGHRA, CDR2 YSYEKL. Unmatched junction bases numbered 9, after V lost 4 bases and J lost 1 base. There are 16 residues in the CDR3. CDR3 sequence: CASSPGPGTVQETQYF. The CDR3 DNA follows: TGCGCCAGCAGCCCCGGCCCGGGGACAGTCCAAGAGACCCAGTACTTC.

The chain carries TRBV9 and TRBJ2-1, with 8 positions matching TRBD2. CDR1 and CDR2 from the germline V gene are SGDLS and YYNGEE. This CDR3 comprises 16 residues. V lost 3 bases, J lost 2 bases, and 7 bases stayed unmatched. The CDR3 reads CASSAPGLGPYNEQFF. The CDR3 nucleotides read TGTGCCAGCAGCGCTCCGGGACTAGGCCCCTACAATGAGCAGTTCTTC.

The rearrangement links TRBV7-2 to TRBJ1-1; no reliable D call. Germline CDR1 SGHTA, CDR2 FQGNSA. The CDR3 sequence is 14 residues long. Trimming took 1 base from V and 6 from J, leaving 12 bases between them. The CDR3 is CASSLVPTEAEAFF. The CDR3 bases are TGTGCCAGCAGCTTAGTCCCAACAGAGGCTGAAGCTTTCTTT.

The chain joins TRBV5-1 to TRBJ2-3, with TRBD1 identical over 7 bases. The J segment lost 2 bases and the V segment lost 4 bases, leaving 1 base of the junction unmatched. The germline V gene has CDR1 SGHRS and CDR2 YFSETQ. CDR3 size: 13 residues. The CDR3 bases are TGCGCCAGCAGCGAGGGGGCCACAGATACGCAGTATTTT. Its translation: CASSEGATDTQYF.

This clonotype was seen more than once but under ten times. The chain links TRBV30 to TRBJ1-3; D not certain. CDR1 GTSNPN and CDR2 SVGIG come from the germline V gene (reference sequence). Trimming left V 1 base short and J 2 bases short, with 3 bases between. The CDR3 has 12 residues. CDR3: CAWSATGNTIYF. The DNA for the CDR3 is TGTGCCTGGAGTGCTACTGGAAACACCATATATTTT.

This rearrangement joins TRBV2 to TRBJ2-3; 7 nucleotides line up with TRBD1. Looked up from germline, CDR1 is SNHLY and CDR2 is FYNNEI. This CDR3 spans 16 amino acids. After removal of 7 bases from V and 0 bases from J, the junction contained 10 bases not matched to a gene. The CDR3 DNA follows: TGTGCCAGCAAAGCCACAGGGGCCCTTAGCACAGATACGCAGTATTTT. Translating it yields CASKATGALSTDTQYF.

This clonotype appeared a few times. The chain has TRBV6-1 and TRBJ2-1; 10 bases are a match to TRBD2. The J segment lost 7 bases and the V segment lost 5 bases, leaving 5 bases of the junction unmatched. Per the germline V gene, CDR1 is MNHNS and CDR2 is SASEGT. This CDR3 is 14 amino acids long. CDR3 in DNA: TGTGCCAGCAGTCGAAGCGGGGGGGGGAATGAGCAGTTCTTC. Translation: CASSRSGGGNEQFF.

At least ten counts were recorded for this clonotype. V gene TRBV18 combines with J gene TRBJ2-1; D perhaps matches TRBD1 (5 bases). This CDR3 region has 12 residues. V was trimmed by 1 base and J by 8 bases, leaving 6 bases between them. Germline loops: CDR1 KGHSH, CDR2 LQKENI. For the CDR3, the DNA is TGTGCCAGCTCACCACGGGGCGATGAGCAGTTCTTC. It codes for CASSPRGDEQFF.

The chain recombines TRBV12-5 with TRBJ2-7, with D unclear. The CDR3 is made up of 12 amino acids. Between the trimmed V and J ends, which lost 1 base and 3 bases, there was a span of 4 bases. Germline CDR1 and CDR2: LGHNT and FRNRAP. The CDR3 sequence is CASGLGDYEQYF. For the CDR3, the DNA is TGTGCTAGTGGTTTGGGGGACTACGAGCAGTACTTC.

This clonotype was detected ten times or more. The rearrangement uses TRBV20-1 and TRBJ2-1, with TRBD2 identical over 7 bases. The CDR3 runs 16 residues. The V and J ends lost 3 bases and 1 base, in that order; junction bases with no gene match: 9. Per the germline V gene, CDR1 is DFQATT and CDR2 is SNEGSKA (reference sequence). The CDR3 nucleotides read TGCAGTGCTAGGGATTTGCTAGCGGTATCCTACAATGAGCAGTTCTTC. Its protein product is CSARDLLAVSYNEQFF.

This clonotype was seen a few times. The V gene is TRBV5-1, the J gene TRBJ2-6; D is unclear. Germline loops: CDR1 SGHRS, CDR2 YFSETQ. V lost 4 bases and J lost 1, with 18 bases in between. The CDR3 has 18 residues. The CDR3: CASSVGQELRSGANVLTF. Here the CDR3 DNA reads TGCGCCAGCAGCGTGGGTCAAGAGCTAAGATCTGGGGCCAACGTCCTGACTTTC. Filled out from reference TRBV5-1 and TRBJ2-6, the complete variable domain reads KAGVTQTPRYLIKTRGQQVTLSCSPISGHRSVSWYQQTPGQGLQFLFEYFSETQRNKGNFPGRFSGRQFSNSRSEMNVSTLELGDSALYLCASSVGQELRSGANVLTFGAGSRLTVL.

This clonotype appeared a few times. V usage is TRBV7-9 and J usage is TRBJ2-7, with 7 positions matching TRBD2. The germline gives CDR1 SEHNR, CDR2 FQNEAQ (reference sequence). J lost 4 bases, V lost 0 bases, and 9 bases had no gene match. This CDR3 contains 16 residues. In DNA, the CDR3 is TGTGCCAGCAGCTTAGCGGGGCCTAGCGGTCCATACGAGCAGTACTTC. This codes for CASSLAGPSGPYEQYF.

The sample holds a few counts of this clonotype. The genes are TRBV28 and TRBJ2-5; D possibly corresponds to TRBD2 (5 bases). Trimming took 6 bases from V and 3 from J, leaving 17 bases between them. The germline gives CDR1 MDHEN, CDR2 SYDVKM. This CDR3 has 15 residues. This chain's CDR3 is CASSLDWTEKETQYF. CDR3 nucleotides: TGTGCCAGCAGCCTAGATTGGACTGAGAAAGAGACCCAGTACTTC.

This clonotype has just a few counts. CDR3 bases: TGTGCCAGCAGTTTTGTGGGTGGGATGGGGCAGTTCTTC. It translates to CASSFVGGMGQFF. V is TRBV28 and J is TRBJ2-1; D is ambiguous. The V end was cut by 3 bases, the J end by 12 bases, with 15 bases between. The length of the CDR3 is 13 residues. Per the germline V gene, CDR1 is MDHEN and CDR2 is SYDVKM.

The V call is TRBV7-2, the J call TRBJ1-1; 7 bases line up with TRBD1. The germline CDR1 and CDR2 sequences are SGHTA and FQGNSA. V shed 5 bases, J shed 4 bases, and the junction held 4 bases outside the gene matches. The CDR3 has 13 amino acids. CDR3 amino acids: CASSQNRGTEAFF. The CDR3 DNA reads TGTGCCAGCAGCCAAAACAGGGGCACTGAAGCTTTCTTT.

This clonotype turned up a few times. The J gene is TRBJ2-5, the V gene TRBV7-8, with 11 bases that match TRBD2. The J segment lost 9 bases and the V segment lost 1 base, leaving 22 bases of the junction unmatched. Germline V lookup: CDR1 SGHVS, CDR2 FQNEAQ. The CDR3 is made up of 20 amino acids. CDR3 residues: CASSLGTGTSGVRSVMAQYF. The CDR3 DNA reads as TGTGCCAGCAGCTTAGGCACCGGGACTAGCGGAGTCCGGAGTGTTATGGCCCAGTACTTC.

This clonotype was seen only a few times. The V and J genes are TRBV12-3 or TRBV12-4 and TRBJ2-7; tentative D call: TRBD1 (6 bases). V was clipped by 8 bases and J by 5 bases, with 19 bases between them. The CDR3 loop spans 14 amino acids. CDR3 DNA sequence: TGTGCCAGCTCTTCCAGGGGACAACGTGACGAGCAGTACTTC. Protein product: CASSSRGQRDEQYF.

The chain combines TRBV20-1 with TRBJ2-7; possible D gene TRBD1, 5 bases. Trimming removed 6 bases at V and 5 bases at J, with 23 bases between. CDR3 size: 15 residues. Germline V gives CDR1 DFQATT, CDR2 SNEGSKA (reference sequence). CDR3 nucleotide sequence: TGCAGTGCCAACCATCCGGGCAGGGTCGAGGACGAGCAGTACTTC. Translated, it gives CSANHPGRVEDEQYF.

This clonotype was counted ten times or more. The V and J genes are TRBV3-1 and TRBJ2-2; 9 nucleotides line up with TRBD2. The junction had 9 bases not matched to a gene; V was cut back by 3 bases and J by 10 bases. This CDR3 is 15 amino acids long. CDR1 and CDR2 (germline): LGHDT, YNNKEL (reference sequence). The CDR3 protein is CASSHGGRASVELFF. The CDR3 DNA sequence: TGTGCCAGCAGCCACGGCGGGAGGGCCTCTGTGGAGCTGTTTTTT.

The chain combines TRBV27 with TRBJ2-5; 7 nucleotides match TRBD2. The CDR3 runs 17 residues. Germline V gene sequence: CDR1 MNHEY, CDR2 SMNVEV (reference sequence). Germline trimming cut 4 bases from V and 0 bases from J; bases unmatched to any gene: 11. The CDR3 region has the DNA TGTGCCAGCAGTTCCGGGGCTAGCGGAATAAACCAAGAGACCCAGTACTTC. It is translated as CASSSGASGINQETQYF.

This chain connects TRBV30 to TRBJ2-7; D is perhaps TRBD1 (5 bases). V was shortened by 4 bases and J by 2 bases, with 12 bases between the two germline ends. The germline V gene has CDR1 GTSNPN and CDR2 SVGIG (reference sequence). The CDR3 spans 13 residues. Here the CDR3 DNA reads TGTGCCTGGAAGCCGACAGCCACCTACGAGCAGTACTTC. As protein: CAWKPTATYEQYF.